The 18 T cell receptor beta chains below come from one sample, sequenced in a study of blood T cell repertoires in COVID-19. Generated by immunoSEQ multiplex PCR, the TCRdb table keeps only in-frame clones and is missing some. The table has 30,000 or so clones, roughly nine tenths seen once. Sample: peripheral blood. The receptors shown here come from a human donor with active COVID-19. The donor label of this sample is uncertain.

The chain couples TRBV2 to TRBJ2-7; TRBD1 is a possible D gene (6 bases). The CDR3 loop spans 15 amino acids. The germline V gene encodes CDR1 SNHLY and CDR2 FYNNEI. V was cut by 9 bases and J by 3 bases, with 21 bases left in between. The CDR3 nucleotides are TGTGCCAGTACGCCGATAGCGACAGGTTACTACGAGCAGTACTTC. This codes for CASTPIATGYYEQYF.

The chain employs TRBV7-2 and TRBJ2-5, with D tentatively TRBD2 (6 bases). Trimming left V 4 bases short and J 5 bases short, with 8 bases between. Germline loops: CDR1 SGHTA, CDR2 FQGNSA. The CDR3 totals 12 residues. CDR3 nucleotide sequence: TGTGCCAGCAGCTGGGGGGTGGAGACCCAGTACTTC. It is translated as CASSWGVETQYF.

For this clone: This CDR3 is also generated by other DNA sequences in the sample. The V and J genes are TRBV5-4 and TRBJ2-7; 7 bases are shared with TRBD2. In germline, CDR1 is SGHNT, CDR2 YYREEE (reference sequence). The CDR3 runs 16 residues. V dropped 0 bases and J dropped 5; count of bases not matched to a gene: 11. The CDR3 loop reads CASSLEVLSGIDEQYF. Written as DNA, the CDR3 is TGTGCCAGCAGCTTGGAGGTCTTAAGCGGGATCGACGAGCAGTACTTC.

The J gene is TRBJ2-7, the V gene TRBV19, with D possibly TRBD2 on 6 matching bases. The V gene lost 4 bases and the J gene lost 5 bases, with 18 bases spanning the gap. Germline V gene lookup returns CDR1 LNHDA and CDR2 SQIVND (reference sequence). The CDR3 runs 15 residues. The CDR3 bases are TGTGCCAGTAGTAACCCCCGGGGGTATGGTAACGAGCAGTACTTC. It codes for CASSNPRGYGNEQYF.

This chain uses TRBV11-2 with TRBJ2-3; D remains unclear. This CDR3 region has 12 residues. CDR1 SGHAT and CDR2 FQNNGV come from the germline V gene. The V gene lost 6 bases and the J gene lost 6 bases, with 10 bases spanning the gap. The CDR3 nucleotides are TGTGCCAGCAGTCTTCTTCGGGATACGCAGTATTTT. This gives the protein CASSLLRDTQYF.

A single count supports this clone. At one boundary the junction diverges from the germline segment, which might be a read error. DNA of the CDR3: TGCGCCAGCACCTTGGGGACTAGCGGTTCGGGCTCCTACAATGAGCAGTTCTTC. Amino acid sequence: CASTLGTSGSGSYNEQFF. This chain uses TRBV5-1 with TRBJ2-1, with 11 bases identical to TRBD2. The CDR3 consists of 18 residues. CDR1 and CDR2 from the germline V gene are SGHRS and YFSETQ.

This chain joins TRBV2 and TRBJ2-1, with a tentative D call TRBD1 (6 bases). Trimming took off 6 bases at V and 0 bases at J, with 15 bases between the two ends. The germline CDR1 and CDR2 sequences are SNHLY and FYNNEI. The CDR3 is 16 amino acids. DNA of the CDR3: TGTGCCAGCAGGGATAGACAGGTAAGCTCCTACAATGAGCAGTTCTTC. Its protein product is CASRDRQVSSYNEQFF. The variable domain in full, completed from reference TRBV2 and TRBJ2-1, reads EPEVTQTPSHQVTQMGQEVILRCVPISNHLYFYWYRQILGQKVEFLVSFYNNEISEKSEIFDDQFSVERPDGSNFTLKIRSTKLEDSAMYFCASRDRQVSSYNEQFFGPGTRLTVL.

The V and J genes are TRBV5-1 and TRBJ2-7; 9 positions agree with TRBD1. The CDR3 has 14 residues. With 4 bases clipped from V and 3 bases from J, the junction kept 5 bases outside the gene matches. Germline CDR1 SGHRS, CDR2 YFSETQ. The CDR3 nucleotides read TGCGCCAGCAGCGGGCGACAGGGGGACTACGAGCAGTACTTC. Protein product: CASSGRQGDYEQYF.

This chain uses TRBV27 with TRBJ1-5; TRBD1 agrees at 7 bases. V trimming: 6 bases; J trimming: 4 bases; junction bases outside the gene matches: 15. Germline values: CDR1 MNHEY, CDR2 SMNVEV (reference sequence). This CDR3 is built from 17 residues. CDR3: CASSRVIGGTDNQPQHF. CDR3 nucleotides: TGTGCCAGCAGCAGAGTCATTGGCGGGACAGATAATCAGCCCCAGCATTTT.

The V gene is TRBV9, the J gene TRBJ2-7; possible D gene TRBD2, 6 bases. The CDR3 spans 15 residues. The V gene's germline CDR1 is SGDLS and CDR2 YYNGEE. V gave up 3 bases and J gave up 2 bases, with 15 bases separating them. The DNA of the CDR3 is TGTGCCAGCAGCGCGGACCCGGAGGGGCCCTACGAGCAGTACTTC. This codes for CASSADPEGPYEQYF.

CDR3 sequence reads: CASRTGGHSPLHF. The DNA for the CDR3 is TGTGCCAGCAGAACAGGGGGCCATTCACCCCTCCACTTT. The rearrangement joins TRBV12-3 or TRBV12-4 to TRBJ1-6; 9 nucleotides line up with TRBD1. The CDR3 has 13 amino acids. Trimming removed 6 bases from V and 8 bases from J; junction bases left unmatched: 2.

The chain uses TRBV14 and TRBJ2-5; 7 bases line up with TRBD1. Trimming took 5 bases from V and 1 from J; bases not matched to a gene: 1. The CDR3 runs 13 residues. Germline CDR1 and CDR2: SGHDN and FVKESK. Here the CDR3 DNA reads TGTGCCAGCAGCTGGGACAGCCAAGAGACCCAGTACTTC. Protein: CASSWDSQETQYF.

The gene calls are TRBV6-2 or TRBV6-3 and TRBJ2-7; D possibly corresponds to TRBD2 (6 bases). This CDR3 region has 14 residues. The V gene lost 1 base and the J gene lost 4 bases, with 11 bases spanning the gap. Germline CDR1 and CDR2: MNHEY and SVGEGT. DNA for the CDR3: TGTGCCAGCAGTTACTGGGCGGGACGTTACGAGCAGTACTTC. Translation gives CASSYWAGRYEQYF.

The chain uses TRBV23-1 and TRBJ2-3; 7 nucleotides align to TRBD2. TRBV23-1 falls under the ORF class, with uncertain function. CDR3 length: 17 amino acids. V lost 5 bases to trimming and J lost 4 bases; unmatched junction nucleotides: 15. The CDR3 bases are TGCGCCAGCAGTGAAGCCCGACTAGCTGGGGGGGCAGATACGCAGTATTTT. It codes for CASSEARLAGGADTQYF.

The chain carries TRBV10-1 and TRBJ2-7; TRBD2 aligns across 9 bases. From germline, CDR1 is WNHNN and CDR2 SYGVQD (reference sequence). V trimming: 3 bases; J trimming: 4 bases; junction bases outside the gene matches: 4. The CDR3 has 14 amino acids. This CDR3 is CASSELAGTYEQYF. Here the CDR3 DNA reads TGCGCCAGCAGTGAACTAGCGGGCACTTACGAGCAGTACTTC.

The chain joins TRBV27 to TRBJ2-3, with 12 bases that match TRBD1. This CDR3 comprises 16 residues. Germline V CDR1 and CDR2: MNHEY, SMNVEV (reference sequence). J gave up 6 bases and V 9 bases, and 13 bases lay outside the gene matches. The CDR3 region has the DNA TGTGCCAGTAGACGGTGGGGACAGGGGGCAACGGATACGCAGTATTTT. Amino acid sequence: CASRRWGQGATDTQYF.

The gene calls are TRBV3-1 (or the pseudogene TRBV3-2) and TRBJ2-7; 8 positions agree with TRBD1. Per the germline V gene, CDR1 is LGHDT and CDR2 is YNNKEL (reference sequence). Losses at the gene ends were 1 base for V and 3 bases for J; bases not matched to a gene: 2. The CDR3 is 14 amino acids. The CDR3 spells CASSQGTGNYEQYF. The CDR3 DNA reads TGTGCCAGCAGCCAAGGGACAGGGAACTACGAGCAGTACTTC.

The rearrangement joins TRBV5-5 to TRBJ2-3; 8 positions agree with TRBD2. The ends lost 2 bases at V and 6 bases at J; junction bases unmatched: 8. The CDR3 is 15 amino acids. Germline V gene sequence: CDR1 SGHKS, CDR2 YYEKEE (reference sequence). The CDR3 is CASSFLSGSLDTQYF. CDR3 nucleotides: TGTGCCAGCAGCTTTCTCAGCGGGAGTTTGGATACGCAGTATTTT.